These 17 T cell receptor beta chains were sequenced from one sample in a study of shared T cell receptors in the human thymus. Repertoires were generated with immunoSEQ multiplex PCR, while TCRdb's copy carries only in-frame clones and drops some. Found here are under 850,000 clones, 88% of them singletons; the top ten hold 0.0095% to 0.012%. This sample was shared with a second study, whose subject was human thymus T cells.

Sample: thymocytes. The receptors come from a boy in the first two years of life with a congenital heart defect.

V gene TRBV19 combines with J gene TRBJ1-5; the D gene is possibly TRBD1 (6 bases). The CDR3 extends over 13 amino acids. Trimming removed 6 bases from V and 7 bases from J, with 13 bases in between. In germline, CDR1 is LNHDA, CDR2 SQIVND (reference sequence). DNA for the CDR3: TGTGCCAGTAGATCCAGGGGCTGGCAGCCCCAGCATTTT. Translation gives CASRSRGWQPQHF.

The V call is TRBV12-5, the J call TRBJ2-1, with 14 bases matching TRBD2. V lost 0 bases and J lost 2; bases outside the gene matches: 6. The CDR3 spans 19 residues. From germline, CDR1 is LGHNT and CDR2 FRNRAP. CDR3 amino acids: CASGLVPRLAGGAYNEQFF. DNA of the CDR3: TGTGCTAGTGGTTTGGTCCCTCGACTAGCGGGAGGGGCCTACAATGAGCAGTTCTTC.

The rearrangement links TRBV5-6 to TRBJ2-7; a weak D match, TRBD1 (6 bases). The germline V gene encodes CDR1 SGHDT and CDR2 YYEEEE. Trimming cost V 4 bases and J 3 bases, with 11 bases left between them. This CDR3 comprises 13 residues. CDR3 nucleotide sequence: TGTGCCAGCAGCCGCTTGGACAGCTACGAGCAGTACTTC. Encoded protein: CASSRLDSYEQYF.

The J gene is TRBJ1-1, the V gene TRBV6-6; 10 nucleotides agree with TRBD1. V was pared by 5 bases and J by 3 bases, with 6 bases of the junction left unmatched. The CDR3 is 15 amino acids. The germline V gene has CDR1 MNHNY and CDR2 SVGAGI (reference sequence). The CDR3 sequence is CASSPIGQGDTEAFF. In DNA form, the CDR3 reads TGTGCCAGCAGTCCAATAGGACAGGGGGACACTGAAGCTTTCTTT.

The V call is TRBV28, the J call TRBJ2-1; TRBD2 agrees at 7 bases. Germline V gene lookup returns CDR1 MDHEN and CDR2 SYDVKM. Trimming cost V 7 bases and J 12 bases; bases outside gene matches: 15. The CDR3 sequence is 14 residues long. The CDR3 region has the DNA TGTGCCAGCAATCCGGGACTAACGAAAGGGGCGCAGTTCTTC. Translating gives CASNPGLTKGAQFF.

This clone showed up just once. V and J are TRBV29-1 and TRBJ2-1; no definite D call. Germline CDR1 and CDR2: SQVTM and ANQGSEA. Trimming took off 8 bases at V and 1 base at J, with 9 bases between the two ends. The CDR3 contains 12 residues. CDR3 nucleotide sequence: TGCAGCTTCCCTATTTCCTACAATGAGCAGTTCTTC. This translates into CSFPISYNEQFF.

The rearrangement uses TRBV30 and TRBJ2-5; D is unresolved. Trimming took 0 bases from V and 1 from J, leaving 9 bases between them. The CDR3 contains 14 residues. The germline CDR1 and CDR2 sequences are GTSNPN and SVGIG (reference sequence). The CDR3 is CAWSVLGGQETQYF. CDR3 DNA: TGTGCCTGGAGTGTACTCGGCGGCCAAGAGACCCAGTACTTC. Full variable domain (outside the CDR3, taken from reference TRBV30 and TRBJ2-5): SQTIHQWPATLVQPVGSPLSLECTVEGTSNPNLYWYRQAAGRGLQLLFYSVGIGQISSEVPQNLSASRPQDRQFILSSKKLLLSDSGFYLCAWSVLGGQETQYFGPGTRLLVL.

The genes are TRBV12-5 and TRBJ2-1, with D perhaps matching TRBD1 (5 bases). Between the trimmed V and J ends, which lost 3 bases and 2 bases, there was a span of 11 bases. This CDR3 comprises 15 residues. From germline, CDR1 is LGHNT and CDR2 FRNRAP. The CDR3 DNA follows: TGTGCTAGTGGTTTAAGGGGTCCCCCCTACAATGAGCAGTTCTTC. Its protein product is CASGLRGPPYNEQFF.

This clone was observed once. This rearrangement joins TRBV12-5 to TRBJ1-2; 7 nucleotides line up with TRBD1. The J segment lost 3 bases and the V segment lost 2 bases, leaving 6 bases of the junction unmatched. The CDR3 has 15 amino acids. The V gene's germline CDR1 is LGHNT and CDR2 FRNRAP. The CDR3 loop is CASGLPTGDDYGYTF. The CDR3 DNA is TGTGCTAGTGGTTTGCCCACAGGGGACGACTATGGCTACACCTTC.

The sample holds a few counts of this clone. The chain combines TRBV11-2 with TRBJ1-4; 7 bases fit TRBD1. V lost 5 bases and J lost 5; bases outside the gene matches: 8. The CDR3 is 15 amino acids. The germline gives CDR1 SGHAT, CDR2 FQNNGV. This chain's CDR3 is CASSPPLQGNEKLFF. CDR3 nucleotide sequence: TGTGCCAGCAGCCCCCCGTTACAGGGGAATGAAAAACTGTTTTTT. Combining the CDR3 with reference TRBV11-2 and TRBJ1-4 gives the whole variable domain EAGVAQSPRYKIIEKRQSVAFWCNPISGHATLYWYQQILGQGPKLLIQFQNNGVVDDSQLPKDRFSAERLKGVDSTLKIQPAKLEDSAVYLCASSPPLQGNEKLFFGSGTQLSVL.

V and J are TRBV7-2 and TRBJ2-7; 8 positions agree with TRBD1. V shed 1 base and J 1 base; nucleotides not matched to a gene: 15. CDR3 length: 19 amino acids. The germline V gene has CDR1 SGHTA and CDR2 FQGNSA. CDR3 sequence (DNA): TGTGCCAGCAGCTTAGGTCCCTTATCCCGGGACAGGAGATCCTACGAGCAGTACTTC. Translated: CASSLGPLSRDRRSYEQYF.

The CDR3 sequence: CASSIKDRGNQPQHF. The CDR3 DNA sequence: TGTGCCAGTAGTATCAAGGACAGGGGCAATCAGCCCCAGCATTTT. The rearrangement joins TRBV19 to TRBJ1-5, with 8 bases aligning to TRBD1. The CDR3 contains 15 residues. After removal of 3 bases from V and 2 bases from J, the junction contained 3 bases not matched to a gene. CDR1 LNHDA and CDR2 SQIVND come from the germline V gene (reference sequence).

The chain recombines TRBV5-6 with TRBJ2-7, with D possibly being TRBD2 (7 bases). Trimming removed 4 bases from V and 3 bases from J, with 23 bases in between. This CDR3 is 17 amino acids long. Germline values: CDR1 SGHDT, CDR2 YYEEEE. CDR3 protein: CASSLGGGALPLYEQYF. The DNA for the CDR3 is TGTGCCAGCAGCCTAGGGGGGGGAGCCCTCCCCCTCTACGAGCAGTACTTC.

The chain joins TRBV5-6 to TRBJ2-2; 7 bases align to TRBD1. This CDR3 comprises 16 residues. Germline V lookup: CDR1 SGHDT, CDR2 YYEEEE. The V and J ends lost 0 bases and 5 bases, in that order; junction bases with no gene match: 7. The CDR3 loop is CASSLVGQVATGELFF. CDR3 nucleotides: TGTGCCAGCAGCTTGGTCGGACAGGTCGCGACCGGGGAGCTGTTTTTT.

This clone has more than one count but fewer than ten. In DNA form, the CDR3 reads TGCGCCAGCAGCGGCGGGGGTAGTGGCACAGATACGCAGTATTTT. As protein: CASSGGGSGTDTQYF. The rearrangement uses TRBV4-3 and TRBJ2-3; the match to TRBD2 covers 7 bases. CDR1 is LGHNA and CDR2 is YSLEER in the germline V gene. The CDR3 totals 15 residues. V shed 5 bases, J shed 1 base, and the junction held 6 bases outside the gene matches.

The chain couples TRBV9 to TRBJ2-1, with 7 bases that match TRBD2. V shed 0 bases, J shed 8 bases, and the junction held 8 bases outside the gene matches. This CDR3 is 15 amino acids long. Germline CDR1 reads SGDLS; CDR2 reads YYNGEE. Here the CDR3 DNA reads TGTGCCAGCAGCGTAGGACTAGCCCCCCGGGATGAGCAGTTCTTC. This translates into CASSVGLAPRDEQFF.

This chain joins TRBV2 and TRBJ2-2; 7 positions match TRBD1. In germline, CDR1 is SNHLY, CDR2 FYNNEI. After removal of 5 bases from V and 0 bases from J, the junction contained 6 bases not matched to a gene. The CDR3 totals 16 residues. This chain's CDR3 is CASSHPGGSNTGELFF. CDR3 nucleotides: TGTGCCAGCAGTCATCCAGGGGGATCGAACACCGGGGAGCTGTTTTTT.